This TCR beta chain comes out of a study of T cells in Graves' hyperthyroidism and ophthalmopathy. Researchers amplified the TCR beta CDR3 regions from RNA transcripts. In the first-round RT-PCR of the TCR CDR3, the HTBI primer set was used. TCRdb re-called the multiplex PCR reads with MiXCR, one entry per CDR3 protein. The sample carries around 240,000 distinct CDR3 sequences, about 15% recorded once. This clonotype came up a few times. No antigen is known for it. Whole-study findings and limits: Blood samples included most of the expanded thyroid clonotypes exceeding 0.001. A model of 13 V-J pairs discriminated ophthalmopathy from stable hyperthyroidism.

Per the germline V gene, CDR1 is KGHDR and CDR2 is SFDVKD. This CDR3 contains 12 residues. V shed 7 bases and J 6 bases; nucleotides not matched to a gene: 4. Hyperthyroidism in the patients, aged 18 to 65, was newly diagnosed and under 2 months in duration. This receptor was obtained from a woman aged 40 to 50 with Graves' hyperthyroidism that later progressed to Graves' ophthalmopathy. Sequencing was performed on blood. The J gene is TRBJ1-2, the V gene TRBV24-1; the match to TRBD1 covers 7 bases. CDR3 DNA: TGTGCCACCAGCGGGACAGATGATGGCTACACCTTC. Its protein product is CATSGTDDGYTF.